This T cell receptor beta chain appears in the sequencing data of a study of shared clonotypes between healthy human individuals. Study details: A couple of women and a few men aged 18 to 49 made up the donors.

Broader study findings: Inspection by rarefaction showed sorted-subset sequencing to be incomplete despite large depth. Read depth was anticipated to influence clonotype sharing among donors.

The study separated CD4+ cells into CD45RA+ naive and CD45RA-negative memory subsets. The CDR3 is made up of 15 amino acids. J gave up 2 bases and V 0 bases, and 2 bases lay outside the gene matches. Germline CDR1 reads SGHRS; CDR2 reads YFSETQ. Notes on this clone: Its antigen remains unknown.

The repertoire was sequenced with immunoSEQ multiplex PCR; TCRdb's copy has only in-frame clones and lacks some. The table includes about 1.5 million clones, 95% to 99% detected once. Sequencing was done on a sample of naive CD4+ T cells sorted from blood. Sample subset: CD45RA+ positively selected. The origin of this receptor is a man younger than 40 in good health. V usage is TRBV5-1 and J usage is TRBJ2-1, with TRBD2 matching 7 bases. CDR3 residues: CASSLGGSAYNEQFF. The CDR3 DNA reads as TGCGCCAGCAGCTTGGGCGGGAGTGCCTACAATGAGCAGTTCTTC.